This T cell receptor beta chain was recorded in a study of Graves' ophthalmopathy and Graves' hyperthyroidism. V lost 2 bases to trimming and J lost 4 bases, with 14 bases between them. From germline, CDR1 is MDHEN and CDR2 SYDVKM. The CDR3 totals 15 residues. The sequenced template was RNA, covering the TCR beta CDR3 region. HTBI primers were employed in first-round RT-PCR, then a second-round multiplex PCR followed. TCRdb recomputed calls from the multiplex PCR reads with MiXCR, one row per CDR3 protein. The sample has under 200,000 distinct CDR3 sequences, roughly 37% seen once. This clonotype was counted ten times or more. Ineligible for inclusion were patients with other autoimmune diseases, uncontrolled infections, pregnancy or lactation. The evidence that diagnosis relied on was clinical symptoms, serum thyroxine, TRAb, thyroid ultrasound and orbital computed tomography.

Sequenced: peripheral blood. The source is a woman aged 40 to 50 with Graves' ophthalmopathy. V is TRBV28 and J is TRBJ1-2; D not resolved. The CDR3, as DNA: TGTGCCAGCAGTTTAATGCCAGGACCCTCCTATGGCTACACCTTC. It translates to CASSLMPGPSYGYTF.